The T cell receptor beta chain under discussion was sequenced for a study of human T cells and chemical hapten exposure. Time point: patch test 1, 2 weeks after DPC sensitization. Treatment defined: therapeutic diphenylcyclopropenone sensitization with weekly scalp DPC. TCRdb recomputed calls from the RACE reads with MiXCR, one row per CDR3 protein. The table includes 90,000 to 120,000 distinct CDR3 sequences, approximately 9.9% detected once. V lost 4 bases and J lost 7; bases outside the gene matches: 9. Germline-derived CDR1 and CDR2 are DFQATT and SNEGSKA (reference sequence). The CDR3 is made up of 13 amino acids.

The source was whole blood, collected in connection with sensitization to the hapten diphenylcyclopropenone (DPC). The V and J genes are TRBV20-1 and TRBJ1-2; 7 bases map to TRBD1. The clonotype originates from a woman between 40 and 50 years old with alopecia areata. Some clones in this sample may be carry-over from other donors' samples. CDR3 in DNA: TGCAGTGCTATAGAGGGGGCGTTAGGTGGCTACACCTTC. This sequence encodes CSAIEGALGGYTF.